The 19 T cell receptor beta chains given below trace back to one sample, sequenced in a study of T cells in Graves' hyperthyroidism and ophthalmopathy. Amplification of TCR beta CDR3 regions used RNA as the template. First-round RT-PCR with HTBI primers amplified the TCR CDR3 region. MiXCR, applied by TCRdb to the multiplex PCR reads, yields one record per CDR3 protein. The table shows about 600,000 distinct CDR3 sequences, with 16% occurring only once. Sequences were obtained from blood. Receptors originate from a woman between 35 and 50 years old with Graves' ophthalmopathy.

This clonotype showed up just a few times. The chain uses TRBV28 and TRBJ1-2, with a weak D call TRBD1 (6 bases). This CDR3 region has 17 residues. Germline V gene data show CDR1 as MDHEN and CDR2 as SYDVKM. Trimming stripped 4 bases from V and 6 bases from J, with 24 bases between. CDR3 residues: CASSSPAGQWIRDGYTF. CDR3 DNA: TGTGCCAGCAGTTCCCCCGCCGGACAGTGGATAAGGGATGGCTACACCTTC.

This clonotype was detected a few times. The chain is built from TRBV4-2 and TRBJ1-1; TRBD1 might be the D (5 bases). The length of the CDR3 is 19 residues. Germline V gene lookup returns CDR1 LGHNA and CDR2 YNFKEQ. The ends were cut back, 1 base at V and 0 bases at J, with 21 bases in the middle. The CDR3 loop is CASSQAVSTGQAMNTEAFF. The CDR3 DNA reads as TGTGCCAGCAGCCAAGCGGTATCAACGGGGCAGGCGATGAACACTGAAGCTTTCTTT.

This clonotype was found many times. The chain joins TRBV20-1 to TRBJ2-5; TRBD2 aligns across 8 bases. The CDR3 consists of 15 residues. Trimming cost V 3 bases and J 4 bases; bases outside gene matches: 10. Germline loops: CDR1 DFQATT, CDR2 SNEGSKA (reference sequence). The CDR3 loop is CSASAGGAETETQYF. The CDR3 coding sequence is TGCAGTGCTAGTGCGGGGGGCGCGGAAACAGAGACCCAGTACTTC.

V gene TRBV5-5 combines with J gene TRBJ2-1, with 8 bases lining up with TRBD1. Germline-derived CDR1 and CDR2 are SGHKS and YYEKEE (reference sequence). The CDR3 contains 15 residues. With 1 base clipped from V and 3 bases from J, the junction kept 3 bases outside the gene matches. The CDR3 DNA is TGTGCCAGCAGCTTGCAGGGGGCGATCTACAATGAGCAGTTCTTC. It yields the protein CASSLQGAIYNEQFF.

This clonotype came up many times. The chain carries TRBV2 and TRBJ2-1, with 9 bases that match TRBD1. The V and J ends lost 8 bases and 7 bases, in that order; junction bases with no gene match: 9. Looked up from germline, CDR1 is SNHLY and CDR2 is FYNNEI. The CDR3 is made up of 14 amino acids. DNA for the CDR3: TGTGCCAGCTCTAGGGACAGGGAGTTGAATGAGCAGTTCTTC. It specifies CASSRDRELNEQFF. Variable domain in full (rest from reference TRBV2 and TRBJ2-1): EPEVTQTPSHQVTQMGQEVILRCVPISNHLYFYWYRQILGQKVEFLVSFYNNEISEKSEIFDDQFSVERPDGSNFTLKIRSTKLEDSAMYFCASSRDRELNEQFFGPGTRLTVL.

This clonotype was picked up many times. This chain connects TRBV20-1 to TRBJ1-2, with TRBD1 matching 9 bases. Germline V gene lookup returns CDR1 DFQATT and CDR2 SNEGSKA (reference sequence). V lost 3 bases to trimming and J lost 4 bases; unmatched junction nucleotides: 9. CDR3 length: 15 residues. The CDR3, as DNA: TGCAGTGCTAGTAGTACAGGGGGCACAGGCTATGGCTACACCTTC. As protein: CSASSTGGTGYGYTF.

This clonotype was found a few times. The chain is built from TRBV5-4 and TRBJ1-5, with 7 bases aligning to TRBD1. The CDR3 has 14 residues. Per the germline V gene, CDR1 is SGHNT and CDR2 is YYREEE (reference sequence). The V gene end was trimmed by 3 bases and the J gene end by 4 bases; junction bases not matched to a gene: 4. Written as DNA, the CDR3 is TGTGCCAGCAGCTCAGGGGGGGAGAATCAGCCCCAGCATTTT. Its translation: CASSSGGENQPQHF.

This clonotype was found many times. The rearrangement uses TRBV10-2 and TRBJ1-6, with 10 bases identical to TRBD1. The V gene end was trimmed by 6 bases and the J gene end by 9 bases; junction bases not matched to a gene: 14. The germline V gene has CDR1 WSHSY and CDR2 SAAADI. CDR3 length equals 17 residues. CDR3 amino acids: CASRSLRDRGLPSPLHF. CDR3 nucleotides: TGCGCCAGCAGGAGCCTCCGGGACAGGGGTCTGCCTTCACCCCTCCACTTT.

The V gene is TRBV6-1, the J gene TRBJ1-6; 9 positions match TRBD1. The V gene end was trimmed by 7 bases and the J gene end by 10 bases; junction bases not matched to a gene: 11. There are 15 residues in the CDR3. Germline V gene lookup returns CDR1 MNHNS and CDR2 SASEGT. CDR3 in amino acids: CASTLSDRGNSPLHF. CDR3 nucleotides: TGTGCCAGCACCCTTTCGGACAGGGGCAACTCACCCCTCCACTTT.

This chain joins TRBV27 and TRBJ2-1, with TRBD2 matching over 7 bases. The CDR3 consists of 15 residues. V trimming: 5 bases; J trimming: 5 bases; junction bases outside the gene matches: 9. CDR1 and CDR2 from the germline V gene are MNHEY and SMNVEV (reference sequence). CDR3 amino acids: CASSPLRGVDNEQFF. CDR3 DNA: TGTGCCAGCAGTCCCCTCCGGGGGGTGGACAATGAGCAGTTCTTC.

V and J are TRBV3-1 and TRBJ2-1, with 9 bases aligning to TRBD1. This CDR3 is built from 14 residues. The germline V gene has CDR1 LGHDT and CDR2 YNNKEL (reference sequence). V dropped 3 bases and J dropped 12; count of bases not matched to a gene: 9. Here the CDR3 DNA reads TGTGCCAGCAGCCAGGCGGGACAGGGAGGCCGGCAGTTCTTC. It translates to CASSQAGQGGRQFF.

The chain combines TRBV6-2 or TRBV6-3 with TRBJ2-4; TRBD2 matches 10 bases. V shed 5 bases and J 2 bases; nucleotides not matched to a gene: 6. Germline loops: CDR1 MNHEY, CDR2 SVGEGT. CDR3 length equals 16 residues. CDR3 coding DNA: TGTGCCAGCAGTGATACTAGCGGGACCCCCAAAAACATTCAGTACTTC. This gives the protein CASSDTSGTPKNIQYF.

J is TRBJ2-5 and V is TRBV6-1; 13 bases are a match to TRBD2. The CDR3 is made up of 15 amino acids. Germline CDR1 reads MNHNS; CDR2 reads SASEGT. Losses at the gene ends were 11 bases for V and 5 bases for J; bases not matched to a gene: 11. The CDR3 spells CALGTSGRAGETQYF. The CDR3 DNA is TGTGCCTTAGGAACTAGCGGGAGGGCCGGGGAGACCCAGTACTTC.

The chain has TRBV28 and TRBJ2-5; 11 nucleotides match TRBD2. Per the germline V gene, CDR1 is MDHEN and CDR2 is SYDVKM. J was trimmed by 4 bases and V by 8 bases; bases with no gene match: 3. The length of the CDR3 is 13 residues. This CDR3 reads CASVAGGRETQYF. Written as DNA, the CDR3 is TGTGCCAGCGTAGCGGGAGGGCGAGAGACCCAGTACTTC.

This clonotype was picked up a small number of times. DNA of the CDR3: TGCAGTGCCCACGTACCCTTCAGACTAGAAAGCTTCTACAATGAGCAGTTCTTC. Amino acid sequence: CSAHVPFRLESFYNEQFF. The chain has TRBV20-1 and TRBJ2-1; a possible D gene is TRBD2 (6 bases). The CDR3 has 18 amino acids. The V and J ends lost 6 bases and 3 bases respectively, with 27 bases between them. The V gene's germline CDR1 is DFQATT and CDR2 SNEGSKA (reference sequence).

This clonotype was counted at least ten times. This sequence joins TRBV2 and TRBJ2-1; D remains unclear. V was shortened by 5 bases and J by 7 bases, with 18 bases between the two germline ends. The CDR3 contains 15 residues. Per the germline V gene, CDR1 is SNHLY and CDR2 is FYNNEI. CDR3 sequence: CASSPHTALPNEQFF. Written as DNA, the CDR3 is TGTGCCAGCAGTCCCCATACAGCACTACCGAATGAGCAGTTCTTC. Combining the CDR3 with reference TRBV2 and TRBJ2-1 gives the whole variable domain EPEVTQTPSHQVTQMGQEVILRCVPISNHLYFYWYRQILGQKVEFLVSFYNNEISEKSEIFDDQFSVERPDGSNFTLKIRSTKLEDSAMYFCASSPHTALPNEQFFGPGTRLTVL.

This clonotype was detected a few times. J is TRBJ2-7 and V is TRBV6-1; TRBD2 matches at 13 bases. The CDR3 spans 12 residues. In germline, CDR1 is MNHNS, CDR2 SASEGT. Trimming took 7 bases from V and 7 from J; bases not matched to a gene: 1. CDR3 residues: CASTGLAGEQYF. CDR3 sequence (DNA): TGTGCCAGCACGGGACTAGCGGGAGAGCAGTACTTC.

The chain recombines TRBV3-1 with TRBJ2-5; 14 bases are shared with TRBD2. Germline lookup yields CDR1 LGHDT and CDR2 YNNKEL (reference sequence). Trimming took 1 base from V and 4 from J; bases not matched to a gene: 5. This CDR3 contains 17 residues. The CDR3 spells CASSQGRLAGGRETQYF. The CDR3 DNA follows: TGTGCCAGCAGCCAAGGCCGACTAGCGGGGGGGCGAGAGACCCAGTACTTC.

In its sample, this clonotype was seen many times. V is TRBV11-1 and J is TRBJ2-3; D not certain. CDR3 length: 15 residues. Trimming took off 5 bases at V and 2 bases at J, with 14 bases between the two ends. The V gene's germline CDR1 is SGHAT and CDR2 FQDESV (reference sequence). The CDR3 bases are TGTGCCAGCAGCAAATTGACGAGTGTCACAGATACGCAGTATTTT. Protein product: CASSKLTSVTDTQYF. Drawing the rest from reference TRBV11-1 and TRBJ2-3, the complete variable domain is EAEVAQSPRYKITEKSQAVAFWCDPISGHATLYWYRQILGQGPELLVQFQDESVVDDSQLPKDRFSAERLKGVDSTLKIQPAELGDSAMYLCASSKLTSVTDTQYFGPGTRLTVL.